This TCR beta chain was obtained from a study of beta chain features in type 1 diabetes. Study findings and constraints: Researchers report that Type 1 diabetes patients had moderately but significantly shorter TCRB CDR3s across all four CD4+ subsets.

This clone was detected a few times. Its target is unknown. Looked up from germline, CDR1 is MNHNS and CDR2 is SASEGT. V was shortened by 7 bases and J by 5 bases, with 21 bases between the two germline ends. This CDR3 spans 15 amino acids. Sequenced material consisted of expressed TCRB transcripts (all of the isolated RNA was reverse transcribed). TCRdb keeps only in-frame clones here, not all; method: immunoSEQ multiplex PCR. The table includes just under 150,000 clones, 10% to 15% detected once. This receptor was identified in a man aged 18 to 29 with type 1 diabetes. The chain is built from TRBV6-1 and TRBJ2-7; D is uncertain. The sample taken for sequencing was central memory CD4+ T cells from blood. This CDR3 reads CASTSPVPDLNEQYF. Here the CDR3 DNA reads TGTGCCAGCACGAGTCCCGTTCCCGACCTTAACGAGCAGTACTTC.